This is a list of T cell receptor beta chains from one sample in a study of naive and memory T cell subsets. TCRdb ran MiXCR on the UMI-ligation and nested PCR reads and lists one entry per CDR3 protein. The sample carries around 40,000 distinct CDR3 sequences, about an eighth recorded once. The sample consisted of effector memory CD4+ T cells from blood. The receptors were gathered from a human donor in good health. Both conserved end residues are part of each CDR3. Each record gives: clone size, V gene, J gene, D gene, CDR3 DNA, CDR3 protein. The D gene is left open where the match is weak. The size field is filled for only some rows; it gives once, few, many or a size class.

clone size: -; V gene: TRBV5-1; J gene: TRBJ2-3; D gene: -; CDR3 DNA: TGCGCCAGCAGCGTGAGATGGATCGGGTCCGCAGATACGCAGTATTTT; CDR3 protein: CASSVRWIGSADTQYF
clone size: few; V gene: TRBV5-5; J gene: TRBJ2-7; D gene: -; CDR3 DNA: TGTGCCAGCAGCTTGGATCCGGGACGGGCCTACGAGCAGTACTTC; CDR3 protein: CASSLDPGRAYEQYF
clone size: -; V gene: TRBV5-6; J gene: TRBJ2-7; D gene: -; CDR3 DNA: TGTGCCAGCAGCTGGTTGGGGTCCTACGAGCAGTACTTC; CDR3 protein: CASSWLGSYEQYF
clone size: few; V gene: TRBV20-1; J gene: TRBJ1-6; D gene: -; CDR3 DNA: TGCAGTGCTAGGGCTCAGGGTCAAGTCTATAATTCACCCCTCCACTTT; CDR3 protein: CSARAQGQVYNSPLHF
clone size: many; V gene: TRBV20-1; J gene: TRBJ1-2; D gene: -; CDR3 DNA: TGCAGTGCTACCCGGAGGGGCTTCGGCTATGGCTACACCTTC; CDR3 protein: CSATRRGFGYGYTF
clone size: many; V gene: TRBV20-1; J gene: TRBJ1-3; D gene: TRBD1; CDR3 DNA: TGCAGTGCCTCGAGGACAGGGGCAAACACCATATATTTT; CDR3 protein: CSASRTGANTIYF
clone size: -; V gene: TRBV11-2; J gene: TRBJ1-6; D gene: -; CDR3 DNA: TGTGCCAGCAGCTTAAGGGGCGGGCAGAGCTCCTATAATTCACCCCTCCACTTT; CDR3 protein: CASSLRGGQSSYNSPLHF
clone size: few; V gene: TRBV6-4; J gene: TRBJ1-1; D gene: TRBD1; CDR3 DNA: TGTGCCAGCTGGGGCAGGAGAGATACAGGGGGCCACGACACTGAAGCTTTCTTT; CDR3 protein: CASWGRRDTGGHDTEAFF
clone size: -; V gene: TRBV29-1; J gene: TRBJ1-1; D gene: -; CDR3 DNA: TGCAGCGTCGGGTACCAGAACACTGAAGCTTTCTTT; CDR3 protein: CSVGYQNTEAFF
clone size: few; V gene: TRBV29-1; J gene: TRBJ2-6; D gene: TRBD1; CDR3 DNA: TGCAGCGTAGCCGGGACAGGGGGTTCTGGGGCCAACGTCCTGACTTTC; CDR3 protein: CSVAGTGGSGANVLTF
clone size: -; V gene: TRBV6-2/TRBV6-3; J gene: TRBJ2-7; D gene: -; CDR3 DNA: TGTGCCAGCACCTTTAACTTGGACAGCTTCTCCTACGAGCAGTACTTC; CDR3 protein: CASTFNLDSFSYEQYF
clone size: -; V gene: TRBV2; J gene: TRBJ2-1; D gene: TRBD1; CDR3 DNA: TGTGCCAGCAGTGAGGGACAGGGGTCCAATGAGCAGTTCTTC; CDR3 protein: CASSEGQGSNEQFF
clone size: many; V gene: TRBV11-2; J gene: TRBJ2-3; D gene: TRBD2; CDR3 DNA: TGTGCCAGCAGCTTAGCTATGTCGGCGGGAGGCTGGGATACGCAGTATTTT; CDR3 protein: CASSLAMSAGGWDTQYF
clone size: medium-sized; V gene: TRBV10-3; J gene: TRBJ2-3; D gene: -; CDR3 DNA: TGTGCCACCAAAACCTCTGCAGATACGCAGTATTTT; CDR3 protein: CATKTSADTQYF
clone size: -; V gene: TRBV5-1; J gene: TRBJ2-3; D gene: -; CDR3 DNA: TGCGCCAGCAGCTTGCAGGGACCTGCACAAGATACGCAGTATTTT; CDR3 protein: CASSLQGPAQDTQYF
clone size: few; V gene: TRBV10-3; J gene: TRBJ1-1; D gene: TRBD1; CDR3 DNA: TGTGCCATCAGTGCCACCGGGACAGTCAACACTGAAGCTTTCTTT; CDR3 protein: CAISATGTVNTEAFF
clone size: -; V gene: TRBV3-1; J gene: TRBJ2-1; D gene: -; CDR3 DNA: TGTGCCAGCAGCCATCCGGGACTTCAGCAGTTCTTC; CDR3 protein: CASSHPGLQQFF
clone size: many; V gene: TRBV3-1; J gene: TRBJ2-7; D gene: TRBD2; CDR3 DNA: TGTGCCAGCAGCCATAGCGGGAGAGGCGACGAGCAGTACTTC; CDR3 protein: CASSHSGRGDEQYF
clone size: many; V gene: TRBV6-5; J gene: TRBJ2-2; D gene: -; CDR3 DNA: TGTGCCAGCACCCTACAGGCAGGGGCAGACACCGGGGAGCTGTTTTTT; CDR3 protein: CASTLQAGADTGELFF
clone size: many; V gene: TRBV20-1; J gene: TRBJ1-2; D gene: -; CDR3 DNA: TGCAGTGCTGGGAGTTGGGGCAGAGACGGCTACACCTTC; CDR3 protein: CSAGSWGRDGYTF
clone size: few; V gene: TRBV24-1; J gene: TRBJ2-3; D gene: -; CDR3 DNA: TGTGCCACCAGCCATCCGGACGTAATAACGCAGTATTTT; CDR3 protein: CATSHPDVITQYF
clone size: few; V gene: TRBV28; J gene: TRBJ2-5; D gene: TRBD2; CDR3 DNA: TGTGCCAGCAGTTGGTCTAGCGGGAGGGGTGAGACCCAGTACTTC; CDR3 protein: CASSWSSGRGETQYF
clone size: many; V gene: TRBV2; J gene: TRBJ2-1; D gene: TRBD2; CDR3 DNA: TGTGCCAGCAGTCCCGGGACTAGCGGCATTGGGGAGCAGTTCTTC; CDR3 protein: CASSPGTSGIGEQFF
clone size: medium-sized; V gene: TRBV20-1; J gene: TRBJ2-3; D gene: TRBD2; CDR3 DNA: TGCAGTGCTATACGGGAGGCAGATACGCAGTATTTT; CDR3 protein: CSAIREADTQYF
clone size: -; V gene: TRBV7-9; J gene: TRBJ2-1; D gene: TRBD2; CDR3 DNA: TGTGCCAGCAGCATATATAGCGGGAGCAATGAGCAGTTCTTC; CDR3 protein: CASSIYSGSNEQFF
clone size: -; V gene: TRBV7-9; J gene: TRBJ2-7; D gene: TRBD1; CDR3 DNA: TGTGCCAGCAGCGCCCCTTTTGTTGGAGGACAGGGTCTCTACGAGCAGTACTTC; CDR3 protein: CASSAPFVGGQGLYEQYF
clone size: -; V gene: TRBV29-1; J gene: TRBJ1-2; D gene: -; CDR3 DNA: TGCAGCGTGACGACGGACTACTCTAACTATGGCTACACCTTC; CDR3 protein: CSVTTDYSNYGYTF
clone size: -; V gene: TRBV20-1; J gene: TRBJ2-5; D gene: -; CDR3 DNA: TGCAGTGCTAGTGTCCAGGGCATTAGCGAGACCCAGTACTTC; CDR3 protein: CSASVQGISETQYF
clone size: -; V gene: TRBV2; J gene: TRBJ1-5; D gene: -; CDR3 DNA: TGTGCCAGCAGTGAATATACTCCGGAGCAGCCCCAGCATTTT; CDR3 protein: CASSEYTPEQPQHF
clone size: -; V gene: TRBV4-1; J gene: TRBJ2-5; D gene: -; CDR3 DNA: TGCGCCAGCAGCAATTACGGGTATGCAGAAGAGACCCAGTACTTC; CDR3 protein: CASSNYGYAEETQYF
clone size: few; V gene: TRBV18; J gene: TRBJ2-1; D gene: TRBD2; CDR3 DNA: TGTGCCAGCTCACCACGTCTAGCGGGAGTAGGTGAGCAGTTCTTC; CDR3 protein: CASSPRLAGVGEQFF
clone size: -; V gene: TRBV15; J gene: TRBJ2-3; D gene: -; CDR3 DNA: TGTGCCACCAGCAGACCCAGTAACCTAGCGTATAGCACAGATACGCAGTATTTT; CDR3 protein: CATSRPSNLAYSTDTQYF
clone size: few; V gene: TRBV2; J gene: TRBJ2-6; D gene: -; CDR3 DNA: TGTGCCAGCAGTGAGCGGAACTCTGGGGCCAACGTCCTGACTTTC; CDR3 protein: CASSERNSGANVLTF
clone size: many; V gene: TRBV7-9; J gene: TRBJ1-1; D gene: -; CDR3 DNA: TGTGCCAGCAGCTTGACAGCGACGAACACTGAAGCTTTCTTT; CDR3 protein: CASSLTATNTEAFF
clone size: few; V gene: TRBV4-3; J gene: TRBJ1-2; D gene: -; CDR3 DNA: TGCGCCAGCAGCCAAGGGGCGGACTATGGCTACACCTTC; CDR3 protein: CASSQGADYGYTF
clone size: few; V gene: TRBV6-5; J gene: TRBJ2-1; D gene: TRBD2; CDR3 DNA: TGTGCCACCAGGGCCCTAGCGGCCTACAATGAGCAGTTCTTC; CDR3 protein: CATRALAAYNEQFF
clone size: many; V gene: TRBV12-3/TRBV12-4; J gene: TRBJ2-1; D gene: -; CDR3 DNA: TGTGCCAGCAGAAGACAGGGGAGCAGTTCGGCGGGAGGATTCTTC; CDR3 protein: CASRRQGSSSAGGFF
clone size: -; V gene: TRBV12-3/TRBV12-4; J gene: TRBJ2-1; D gene: -; CDR3 DNA: TGTGCCAGCAGGATCGGGACTCAGATCGATGAGCAGTTCTTC; CDR3 protein: CASRIGTQIDEQFF
clone size: -; V gene: TRBV6-1; J gene: TRBJ1-2; D gene: TRBD1; CDR3 DNA: TGTGCCAGCAGTGAAGGAAGGACAGGGGGCTACGGCTACACCTTC; CDR3 protein: CASSEGRTGGYGYTF
clone size: many; V gene: TRBV20-1; J gene: TRBJ2-3; D gene: -; CDR3 DNA: TGCAGTGCTAGCGGGGCCCAGAGAGGAGATACGCAGTATTTT; CDR3 protein: CSASGAQRGDTQYF
clone size: -; V gene: TRBV7-2; J gene: TRBJ2-1; D gene: TRBD1; CDR3 DNA: TGTGCCAGCAGCCCTCGGACAGGGATTTTTTTGAATGAGCAGTTCTTC; CDR3 protein: CASSPRTGIFLNEQFF
clone size: few; V gene: TRBV15; J gene: TRBJ1-5; D gene: -; CDR3 DNA: TGTGCCACCAGCCCCGGACAGACTAATCAGCCCCAGCATTTT; CDR3 protein: CATSPGQTNQPQHF
clone size: -; V gene: TRBV5-4; J gene: TRBJ2-6; D gene: TRBD2; CDR3 DNA: TGTGCCAGCAGCTTTGGCGGGAGAAGCTCTGGGGCCAACGTCCTGACTTTC; CDR3 protein: CASSFGGRSSGANVLTF
clone size: few; V gene: TRBV6-2/TRBV6-3; J gene: TRBJ2-7; D gene: TRBD1; CDR3 DNA: TGTGCCAGCAGTCAGGACGACAGGGCTGCATACTTC; CDR3 protein: CASSQDDRAAYF
clone size: few; V gene: TRBV11-3; J gene: TRBJ2-1; D gene: -; CDR3 DNA: TGTGCCAGCAGCCCGAGCTCCTACAATGAGCAGTTCTTC; CDR3 protein: CASSPSSYNEQFF
clone size: few; V gene: TRBV20-1; J gene: TRBJ2-1; D gene: -; CDR3 DNA: TGCAGTGCTAGTGAGGGAGGATCTTACAATGAGCAGTTCTTC; CDR3 protein: CSASEGGSYNEQFF
clone size: many; V gene: TRBV7-9; J gene: TRBJ2-7; D gene: -; CDR3 DNA: TGTGCCAGCAGCTTAGATGGAGTAGCGGCAACCTACGAGCAGTACTTC; CDR3 protein: CASSLDGVAATYEQYF
clone size: few; V gene: TRBV10-3; J gene: TRBJ2-2; D gene: TRBD1; CDR3 DNA: TGTGCCATAGCCGGGACAGCTCACACCGGGGAGCTGTTTTTT; CDR3 protein: CAIAGTAHTGELFF
clone size: few; V gene: TRBV6-1; J gene: TRBJ2-3; D gene: TRBD2; CDR3 DNA: TGTGCCAGCACCGGGACTAGCGGGAGCCCAGATACGCAGTATTTT; CDR3 protein: CASTGTSGSPDTQYF
clone size: few; V gene: TRBV20-1; J gene: TRBJ2-1; D gene: TRBD2; CDR3 DNA: TGCAGTGCTGTGACTAGCGATACCTACAATGAGCAGTTCTTC; CDR3 protein: CSAVTSDTYNEQFF
clone size: many; V gene: TRBV27; J gene: TRBJ2-7; D gene: TRBD2; CDR3 DNA: TGTGCCAGCAGTGGGACTAGCGGGGAGTCCTACGAGCAGTACTTC; CDR3 protein: CASSGTSGESYEQYF